The 17 T cell receptor beta chains presented below share a single source sample, sequenced in a study of OX40 agonist ivuxolimab in advanced cancers. The library relied on the immunoSEQ multiplex PCR assay. TCRdb carries this immuneACCESS record with in-frame sequences only. Its versions omit some clonotypes, under half of them owing to an unresolved V gene in the studies checked, with the rest unexplained. In all, the sample holds tens of thousands of clones, and about 92% of those were seen once. Of the sample, less than 9.5% falls within the top ten clones. The sample consisted of CD4+ or CD8+ T cells sorted from blood, taken in a trial of the OX40 agonist ivuxolimab. These receptors all come from an adult with an advanced solid tumor such as melanoma, head and neck, liver or kidney cancer.

The V gene is TRBV6-6, the J gene TRBJ2-2, with D possibly called TRBD1 or TRBD2 (5 bases each). CDR1 is MNHNY and CDR2 is SVGAGI in the germline V gene (reference sequence). The CDR3 length is 15 residues. The ends were cut back, 8 bases at V and 4 bases at J, with 17 bases in the middle. CDR3 residues: CASWGKGEGTGELFF. Written as DNA, the CDR3 is TGTGCCAGCTGGGGGAAGGGTGAGGGCACCGGGGAGCTGTTTTTT.

This chain connects TRBV20-1 to TRBJ2-1, with D uncertain. This CDR3 region has 11 residues. The V end lost 6 bases, the J end lost 14 bases, and 17 bases lay between the germline ends. CDR1 and CDR2 (germline): DFQATT, SNEGSKA (reference sequence). The CDR3 loop reads CSASVMKTEFF. The DNA of the CDR3 is TGCAGTGCAAGCGTCATGAAGACGGAGTTCTTC.

This clone occurred once. CDR3 DNA sequence: TGCGCCAGCAGTGAGTCGGTAGCGCGGCCCGATCATACGCAGTATTTT. Residues: CASSESVARPDHTQYF. The chain is built from TRBV10-2 and TRBJ2-3, with a weak D call TRBD2 (5 bases). The V and J ends lost 0 bases and 7 bases respectively, with 17 bases between them. Germline CDR1 and CDR2: WSHSY and SAAADI. The CDR3 sequence is 16 residues long.

The rearrangement joins TRBV5-1 to TRBJ2-7; D assignment may be TRBD1 or TRBD2 (5 bases each). Germline V gene sequence: CDR1 SGHRS, CDR2 YFSETQ. CDR3 length: 16 amino acids. V dropped 4 bases and J dropped 3 bases, with 20 bases sitting between them. DNA of the CDR3: TGCGCCAGCAGCACCGTCCGGGACCGACTCTACTACGAGCAGTACTTC. It is translated as CASSTVRDRLYYEQYF.

This clone occurred once. V and J are TRBV9 and TRBJ2-1, with 8 positions matching TRBD2. V was pared by 4 bases and J by 1 base, with 7 bases of the junction left unmatched. The CDR3 is 16 amino acids. In germline, CDR1 is SGDLS, CDR2 YYNGEE. CDR3 in DNA: TGTGCCAGCAGCCCCGTTAGCGGGATGTCCTACAATGAGCAGTTCTTC. Translated, it gives CASSPVSGMSYNEQFF.

A remark on this clone: In the same sample, other DNA sequences code for this CDR3. The rearrangement uses TRBV20-1 and TRBJ2-7; 7 bases align to TRBD2. V trimming: 6 bases; J trimming: 4 bases; junction bases outside the gene matches: 3. Germline CDR1 is DFQATT and CDR2 is SNEGSKA (reference sequence). The CDR3 runs 11 residues. CDR3 region: CSAREVYEQYF. CDR3 coding DNA: TGCAGTGCACGGGAGGTATACGAGCAGTACTTC.

This sequence joins TRBV29-1 and TRBJ1-5; perhaps TRBD1 as D (5 bases). Per germline, CDR1 SQVTM and CDR2 ANQGSEA. The CDR3 is made up of 16 amino acids. Trimming cost V 7 bases and J 0 bases, with 19 bases left between them. CDR3 nucleotide sequence: TGCAGCGGCCTCGAGGCGGGACCCTATAGCAATCAGCCCCAGCATTTT. Amino acid sequence: CSGLEAGPYSNQPQHF.

This chain connects TRBV6-5 to TRBJ2-2; D is undetermined. V was pared by 2 bases and J by 7 bases, with 8 bases between. Per the germline V gene, CDR1 is MNHEY and CDR2 is SVGAGI. CDR3 size: 13 residues. CDR3 DNA: TGTGCCAGCAGTTACGAAGAAGACGGGGAGCTGTTTTTT. Protein sequence: CASSYEEDGELFF.

This clone was detected only once. The chain couples TRBV28 to TRBJ1-6; 7 nucleotides line up with TRBD1. J was trimmed by 7 bases and V by 5 bases; bases with no gene match: 14. The germline V gene encodes CDR1 MDHEN and CDR2 SYDVKM. This CDR3 comprises 17 residues. CDR3: CASSLLGVGQKNSPLHF. The CDR3 DNA reads TGTGCCAGCAGTCTCTTGGGGGTGGGACAGAAGAATTCACCCCTCCACTTT. Full variable domain (missing parts from reference TRBV28 and TRBJ1-6): DVKVTQSSRYLVKRTGEKVFLECVQDMDHENMFWYRQDPGLGLRLIYFSYDVKMKEKGDIPEGYSVSREKKERFSLILESASTNQTSMYLCASSLLGVGQKNSPLHFGNGTRLTVT.

The V call is TRBV9, the J call TRBJ2-1; TRBD1 or TRBD2 may be the D gene (5 bases each). Germline lookup yields CDR1 SGDLS and CDR2 YYNGEE. V was pared by 4 bases and J by 4 bases, with 12 bases between. CDR3 length: 14 residues. The CDR3 region is CASSTNGGYNEQFF. CDR3 in DNA: TGTGCCAGCAGCACCAATGGGGGATACAATGAGCAGTTCTTC. Supplemented by reference TRBV9 and TRBJ2-1, the full variable domain reads DSGVTQTPKHLITATGQRVTLRCSPRSGDLSVYWYQQSLDQGLQFLIQYYNGEERAKGNILERFSAQQFPDLHSELNLSSLELGDSALYFCASSTNGGYNEQFFGPGTRLTVL.

The chain uses TRBV5-4 and TRBJ1-1; D not resolved. CDR3 length: 16 amino acids. V dropped 4 bases and J dropped 2 bases, with 18 bases sitting between them. The germline V gene encodes CDR1 SGHNT and CDR2 YYREEE (reference sequence). The CDR3 bases are TGTGCCAGCAGCCTGGGGTTGCCGGGGTTCAACACTGAAGCTTTCTTT. It translates to CASSLGLPGFNTEAFF.

The CDR3 coding sequence is TGCGCCAGCAGTGAGTCGGGTGGGAGGGCCGAAGAGCAGTACTTC. It yields the protein CASSESGGRAEEQYF. The rearrangement uses TRBV10-2 and TRBJ2-7; 7 nucleotides match TRBD2. CDR3 length: 15 amino acids. J was trimmed by 7 bases and V by 0 bases; bases with no gene match: 9. Germline V gene sequence: CDR1 WSHSY, CDR2 SAAADI.

The chain couples TRBV19 to TRBJ2-7, with 11 nucleotides matching TRBD2. Trimming removed 4 bases from V and 2 bases from J; junction bases left unmatched: 16. CDR1 and CDR2 from the germline V gene are LNHDA and SQIVND (reference sequence). The CDR3 consists of 19 residues. The CDR3 protein is CASSTRLVAGGPNPYEQYF. CDR3 sequence (DNA): TGTGCCAGTAGTACCCGACTGGTAGCGGGAGGGCCGAATCCCTACGAGCAGTACTTC.

Here the CDR3 reads CASRGGGPSYEQYF. CDR3 nucleotide sequence: TGTGCCAGTAGGGGCGGGGGGCCCTCCTACGAGCAGTACTTC. V and J are TRBV19 and TRBJ2-7; 8 nucleotides match TRBD2. V was clipped by 6 bases and J by 0 bases; unmatched bases: 4. This CDR3 is 14 amino acids long. The germline V gene encodes CDR1 LNHDA and CDR2 SQIVND (reference sequence).

This clone appeared a single time. The chain joins TRBV7-9 to TRBJ1-5; TRBD1 is a possible D gene (6 bases). Germline loops: CDR1 SEHNR, CDR2 FQNEAQ (reference sequence). This CDR3 contains 15 residues. V lost 9 bases, J lost 4 bases, and 19 bases lay in between. The CDR3 spells CARSENRDHNQPQHF. The CDR3 DNA is TGTGCCAGGTCCGAAAACAGGGATCATAATCAGCCCCAGCATTTT. Full variable domain (rest looked up from reference TRBV7-9 and TRBJ1-5): DTGVSQNPRHKITKRGQNVTFRCDPISEHNRLYWYRQTLGQGPEFLTYFQNEAQLEKSRLLSDRFSAERPKGSFSTLEIQRTEQGDSAMYLCARSENRDHNQPQHFGDGTRLSIL.

V usage is TRBV29-1 and J usage is TRBJ1-4, with no clear D. CDR1 and CDR2 from the germline V gene are SQVTM and ANQGSEA. The germline V and J ends were trimmed by 5 bases and 10 bases, with 14 bases remaining between them. The CDR3 consists of 12 residues. The CDR3 sequence is CSVFSGSGKLFF. CDR3 sequence (DNA): TGCAGCGTTTTCTCAGGATCCGGAAAACTGTTTTTT.

The CDR3 nucleotides read TGCGCCAGCAGCTTGGGGCCCCTTCCCGAGCAGTTCTTC. Residues: CASSLGPLPEQFF. The chain has TRBV5-1 and TRBJ2-1, with D unclear. Between the trimmed V and J ends, which lost 0 bases and 10 bases, there was a span of 11 bases. CDR1 SGHRS and CDR2 YFSETQ come from the germline V gene. The CDR3 runs 13 residues.